These 30 T cell receptor beta chains share one sample of origin, sequenced in a study of T cells in Graves' hyperthyroidism and ophthalmopathy. The CDR3 regions of TCR beta were amplified from RNA transcripts. The TCR CDR3 first-round RT-PCR relied on the HTBI primer set. TCRdb re-derived calls from the multiplex PCR reads in MiXCR, one entry per CDR3 protein. This table holds under 650,000 distinct CDR3 sequences, about a sixth found once. What was sequenced was blood. Source of these receptors: a woman in her 30s with Graves' hyperthyroidism.

This clonotype was counted ten times or more. The chain combines TRBV5-5 with TRBJ2-1, with D perhaps assigned TRBD1 or TRBD2 (5 bases each). Germline values: CDR1 SGHKS, CDR2 YYEKEE (reference sequence). Trimming shortened V by 7 bases and J by 5 bases, and 13 bases separated the two germline ends. The CDR3 is made up of 13 amino acids. Written as DNA, the CDR3 is TGTGCCAGCGAACAGTGGGGGAACAATGAGCAGTTCTTC. Translating it yields CASEQWGNNEQFF.

V gene TRBV28 combines with J gene TRBJ2-7; D gene unclear. V gave up 6 bases and J gave up 5 bases, with 14 bases separating them. The CDR3 covers 13 residues. CDR1 is MDHEN and CDR2 is SYDVKM in the germline V gene. Here the CDR3 reads CASRSGQAHEQYF. The CDR3 nucleotides are TGTGCCAGCAGGTCGGGTCAGGCCCACGAGCAGTACTTC.

This clonotype was observed at least ten times. The chain combines TRBV7-2 with TRBJ2-7; maybe TRBD2 (6 bases). This CDR3 is 16 amino acids long. V was clipped by 5 bases and J by 3 bases, with 20 bases between them. From germline, CDR1 is SGHTA and CDR2 FQGNSA. CDR3 DNA sequence: TGTGCCAGCAGCCCAGGAACTCTAGCGCGATTCTACGAGCAGTACTTC. This encodes CASSPGTLARFYEQYF.

The J gene is TRBJ2-1, the V gene TRBV20-1; D could derive from TRBD1 or TRBD2 (5 bases each). The germline V gene encodes CDR1 DFQATT and CDR2 SNEGSKA (reference sequence). The V end lost 5 bases, the J end lost 4 bases, and 15 bases lay between the germline ends. This CDR3 region has 14 residues. CDR3: CSAFGTRTYNEQFF. In DNA, the CDR3 is TGCAGTGCTTTTGGGACCCGCACGTACAATGAGCAGTTCTTC.

The chain has TRBV4-1 and TRBJ2-7, with D possibly being TRBD1 or TRBD2 (5 bases each). TRBJ2-1 matches the DNA end more closely, so the J call is doubtful. The CDR3 sequence is 14 residues long. Germline CDR1 reads MGHRA; CDR2 reads YSYEKL. The CDR3 region is CASSQAGTVYEQFF. The CDR3 DNA reads as TGCGCCAGCAGCCAAGCCGGGACCGTCTACGAGCAGTTCTTC.

The chain employs TRBV6-1 and TRBJ2-2; tentatively, D is TRBD1 or TRBD2 (5 bases each). V lost 10 bases and J lost 2, with 23 bases in between. This CDR3 has 17 amino acids. Germline V lookup: CDR1 MNHNS, CDR2 SASEGT. Here the CDR3 DNA reads TGTGCCACCAAGGTTAAGTTTTGGGGGTCCAACACCGGGGAGCTGTTTTTT. It specifies CATKVKFWGSNTGELFF.

This clonotype was detected ten times or more. The chain recombines TRBV12-3 or TRBV12-4 with TRBJ1-5; D unresolved. The length of the CDR3 is 14 residues. Trimming removed 6 bases at V and 0 bases at J, with 9 bases between. Written as DNA, the CDR3 is TGTGCCAGCAGCCTTCAGGATAGCAATCAGCCCCAGCATTTT. Its protein is CASSLQDSNQPQHF.

This clonotype showed up many times. The rearrangement uses TRBV7-2 and TRBJ1-5, with D unclear. Germline V gives CDR1 SGHTA, CDR2 FQGNSA. CDR3 length: 15 residues. Trimming stripped 1 base from V and 2 bases from J, with 9 bases between. This CDR3 reads CASSLDGLGNQPQHF. Here the CDR3 DNA reads TGTGCCAGCAGCTTAGACGGGTTGGGCAATCAGCCCCAGCATTTT.

The V call is TRBV7-2, the J call TRBJ1-2, with TRBD1 identical over 10 bases. Germline V gene lookup returns CDR1 SGHTA and CDR2 FQGNSA. The ends lost 3 bases at V and 6 bases at J; junction bases unmatched: 10. The CDR3 consists of 16 residues. The CDR3 DNA sequence: TGTGCCAGCAGCTTCCCCGGGACAGGGGCGGGAAATGGCTACACCTTC. This sequence encodes CASSFPGTGAGNGYTF. Full variable domain (outside the CDR3, taken from reference TRBV7-2 and TRBJ1-2): GAGVSQSPSNKVTEKGKDVELRCDPISGHTALYWYRQSLGQGLEFLIYFQGNSAPDKSGLPSDRFSAERTGGSVSTLTIQRTQQEDSAVYLCASSFPGTGAGNGYTFGSGTRLTVV.

The chain links TRBV29-1 to TRBJ2-2, with D uncertain. Trimming left V 4 bases short and J 7 bases short, with 7 bases between. The germline V gene has CDR1 SQVTM and CDR2 ANQGSEA. CDR3 size: 11 residues. The CDR3 spells CSVVRFGELFF. CDR3 coding DNA: TGCAGCGTTGTCAGGTTCGGGGAGCTGTTTTTT.

About this clonotype: The junction does not match germline at one end; this may be a read error. V usage is TRBV7-9 and J usage is TRBJ1-4, with D unresolved. Germline values: CDR1 SEHNR, CDR2 FQNEAQ (reference sequence). The CDR3 runs to 15 residues. The CDR3 loop reads CASSLDSLANEKRFF. The CDR3, as DNA: TGTGCCAGCAGTTTGGATTCGTTGGCTAATGAAAAACGGTTTTTT.

Of note for this clonotype: A junction end diverges from the germline sequence, so it may reflect a read error. The chain uses TRBV5-1 and TRBJ1-1; 7 bases are shared with TRBD1. This CDR3 region has 14 residues. Germline V gene sequence: CDR1 SGHRS, CDR2 YFSETQ. CDR3 nucleotides: TGTGCCAGCAGCTTGGAACAGGGGAGGACTGAAGCTTTCTTT. Its translation: CASSLEQGRTEAFF.

The table lists this clonotype with many counts. The chain joins TRBV7-2 to TRBJ1-1; no reliable D call. Deletions cut 5 bases from V and 1 base from J, with 11 bases between. This CDR3 has 14 amino acids. The germline V gene has CDR1 SGHTA and CDR2 FQGNSA. In nucleotides, the CDR3 is TGTGCCAGCAGCAATGGACGGAGGAACACTGAAGCTTTCTTT. This gives the protein CASSNGRRNTEAFF.

This clonotype showed up many times. CDR3 residues: CASRRVHEQYF. The CDR3 bases are TGTGCCAGCAGACGTGTCCACGAGCAGTACTTC. The chain has TRBV28 and TRBJ2-7, with D hard to call. The CDR3 covers 11 residues. Trimming stripped 6 bases from V and 5 bases from J, with 8 bases between. Looked up from germline, CDR1 is MDHEN and CDR2 is SYDVKM. Complete variable domain (other parts from reference TRBV28 and TRBJ2-7): DVKVTQSSRYLVKRTGEKVFLECVQDMDHENMFWYRQDPGLGLRLIYFSYDVKMKEKGDIPEGYSVSREKKERFSLILESASTNQTSMYLCASRRVHEQYFGPGTRLTVT.

There are many counts of this clonotype. V is TRBV28 and J is TRBJ2-1; no clear D gene. Between the trimmed V and J ends, which lost 7 bases and 8 bases, there was a span of 12 bases. Per germline, CDR1 MDHEN and CDR2 SYDVKM. CDR3 length: 12 amino acids. In DNA form, the CDR3 reads TGTGCCAGCACAGATCCTGGGGATGAGCAGTTCTTC. Translated: CASTDPGDEQFF.

In this sample, this clonotype turned up many times. The chain recombines TRBV28 with TRBJ2-5, with 13 bases lining up with TRBD2. The CDR3 sequence is 16 residues long. Trimming took 4 bases from V and 5 from J; bases not matched to a gene: 7. Germline-derived CDR1 and CDR2 are MDHEN and SYDVKM. The CDR3 bases are TGTGCCAGCAGTTCGGGACTAGCGGGGCAACTTGAGACCCAGTACTTC. Amino acids: CASSSGLAGQLETQYF.

This clonotype was detected ten times or more. The chain recombines TRBV7-8 with TRBJ1-2, with unresolved D. The CDR3 spans 11 residues. The germline V and J ends were trimmed by 7 bases and 8 bases, with 11 bases remaining between them. Germline V gene lookup returns CDR1 SGHVS and CDR2 FQNEAQ. The CDR3 DNA sequence: TGTGCCAGCAACGATGCAGCAGGCTACACCTTC. Its translation: CASNDAAGYTF. The full variable domain, rest sourced from reference TRBV7-8 and TRBJ1-2, is GAGVSQSPRYKVAKRGQDVALRCDPISGHVSLFWYQQALGQGPEFLTYFQNEAQLDKSGLPSDRFFAERPEGSVSTLKIQRTQQEDSAVYLCASNDAAGYTFGSGTRLTVV.

The table lists this clonotype with many counts. The chain has TRBV5-1 and TRBJ1-5, with D perhaps matching TRBD1 (6 bases). CDR3 length equals 15 residues. V gave up 0 bases and J gave up 2 bases, with 9 bases separating them. Germline assignment: CDR1 SGHRS and CDR2 YFSETQ. The CDR3 loop reads CASSLEDSRNQPQHF. As DNA, the CDR3 is TGCGCCAGCAGCTTGGAGGACAGCCGCAATCAGCCCCAGCATTTT.

This chain uses TRBV29-1 with TRBJ2-3, with D perhaps matching TRBD2 (7 bases). CDR3 size: 15 residues. Trimming removed 6 bases from V and 1 base from J, with 17 bases in between. CDR1 and CDR2 from the germline V gene are SQVTM and ANQGSEA. CDR3 residues: CSVAEGGGRTDTQYF. In DNA, the CDR3 is TGCAGCGTCGCCGAGGGGGGAGGGCGCACAGATACGCAGTATTTT.

Points on this clonotype: The junction does not match germline at one end; this may be a read error. The J gene is TRBJ2-1, the V gene TRBV19, with 10 bases fitting TRBD2. CDR3 size: 13 residues. Per the germline V gene, CDR1 is LNHDA and CDR2 is SQIVND (reference sequence). The CDR3 nucleotides read TGTGCCAGTAGTATCCTAGCGGGAGATGAGCAGTCCTTC. The encoded protein is CASSILAGDEQSF. Drawing the rest from reference TRBV19 and TRBJ2-1, the complete variable domain is DGGITQSPKYLFRKEGQNVTLSCEQNLNHDAMYWYRQDPGQGLRLIYYSQIVNDFQKGDIAEGYSVSREKKESFPLTVTSAQKNPTAFYLCASSILAGDEQSFGPGTRLTVL.

This clonotype was seen ten or more times. The V call is TRBV27, the J call TRBJ2-1; TRBD2 might be the D (6 bases). Trimming took off 4 bases at V and 10 bases at J, with 8 bases between the two ends. The V gene's germline CDR1 is MNHEY and CDR2 SMNVEV (reference sequence). The CDR3 totals 11 residues. The CDR3 loop reads CASSSGVEQFF. The DNA of the CDR3 is TGTGCCAGCAGTTCGGGGGTAGAGCAGTTCTTC.

Remarks on this clonotype: Being one base from a much bigger clone, this may be a read error. J is TRBJ2-3 and V is TRBV27; weak D call: TRBD1 (5 bases). This CDR3 is built from 14 residues. Germline V gene lookup returns CDR1 MNHEY and CDR2 SMNVEV (reference sequence). The DNA of the CDR3 is TGTGTCAGCAGTCCCAGGGTGAGCACAGATACGCAGTATTTT. It specifies CVSSPRVSTDTQYF.

CDR3 sequence: CASSQEVQLGRNTIYF. CDR3 bases: TGCGCCAGCAGCCAAGAGGTGCAGCTTGGAAGAAACACCATATATTTT. The chain is built from TRBV4-3 and TRBJ1-3, with D hard to call. The V gene lost 0 bases and the J gene lost 5 bases, with 14 bases spanning the gap. The CDR3 is 16 residues long. From germline, CDR1 is LGHNA and CDR2 YSLEER.

The chain combines TRBV5-6 with TRBJ2-5; 8 bases are shared with TRBD2. Trimming at V came to 8 bases and at J to 3 bases, leaving 6 bases not matched to a gene. The germline CDR1 and CDR2 sequences are SGHDT and YYEEEE. The CDR3 sequence is 13 residues long. The CDR3 region is CASGKLAEETQYF. CDR3 bases: TGTGCCAGTGGCAAACTAGCGGAAGAGACCCAGTACTTC.

Only a few counts were recorded for this clonotype. This rearrangement joins TRBV2 to TRBJ2-1, with 11 bases matching TRBD2. Germline CDR1 SNHLY, CDR2 FYNNEI. Trimming cost V 4 bases and J 6 bases; bases outside gene matches: 5. The CDR3 spans 15 residues. The CDR3 reads CASSAGLAGLNEQFF. CDR3 DNA: TGTGCCAGCAGTGCCGGACTAGCGGGTCTCAATGAGCAGTTCTTC.

This clonotype showed up just a few times. The V and J genes are TRBV20-1 and TRBJ2-7, with 11 nucleotides matching TRBD1. J was trimmed by 5 bases and V by 0 bases; bases with no gene match: 9. Germline V gene lookup returns CDR1 DFQATT and CDR2 SNEGSKA (reference sequence). The CDR3 is made up of 16 amino acids. CDR3 nucleotides: TGCAGTGCTAGAGATCCTAAGGACAGGGGGCTAAACGAGCAGTACTTC. This codes for CSARDPKDRGLNEQYF.

The V gene is TRBV3-1, the J gene TRBJ2-7, with a tentative D call TRBD2 (6 bases). There are 15 residues in the CDR3. In germline, CDR1 is LGHDT, CDR2 YNNKEL (reference sequence). The V end lost 6 bases, the J end lost 3 bases, and 18 bases lay between the germline ends. CDR3: CASRRTGSVLYEQYF. The CDR3 nucleotides read TGTGCCAGCAGGAGAACCGGGAGCGTCCTCTACGAGCAGTACTTC.

This clonotype showed up just a few times. This chain links TRBV12-3 or TRBV12-4 with TRBJ2-7; TRBD1 agrees at 10 bases. The CDR3 sequence is 15 residues long. Germline trimming cut 6 bases from V and 2 bases from J; bases unmatched to any gene: 7. The DNA of the CDR3 is TGTGCCAGCAGGAGACGGACAGGGGGGGCCTACGAGCAGTACTTC. Protein sequence: CASRRRTGGAYEQYF.

In this sample, this clonotype turned up many times. The chain recombines TRBV29-1 with TRBJ2-5; D ambiguous. Germline V gene data show CDR1 as SQVTM and CDR2 as ANQGSEA. The V end was cut by 7 bases, the J end by 4 bases, with 19 bases between. The CDR3 contains 14 residues. CDR3 coding DNA: TGCAGCGCCCCGGGCCCTAAATCGTCAGAGACCCAGTACTTC. Translated: CSAPGPKSSETQYF. The full variable domain, rest sourced from reference TRBV29-1 and TRBJ2-5, is SAVISQKPSRDICQRGTSLTIQCQVDSQVTMMFWYRQQPGQSLTLIATANQGSEATYESGFVIDKFPISRPNLTFSTLTVSNMSPEDSSIYLCSAPGPKSSETQYFGPGTRLLVL.

This clonotype has only one observation. This rearrangement joins TRBV5-1 to TRBJ2-1; the match to TRBD2 covers 7 bases. Germline CDR1 is SGHRS and CDR2 is YFSETQ. The V gene end was trimmed by 4 bases and the J gene end by 0 bases; junction bases not matched to a gene: 16. The length of the CDR3 is 19 residues. CDR3 DNA: TGCGCCAGCAGCCAAATCAGCCCTAGCGGAGGGATCTCCTACAATGAGCAGTTCTTC. Encoded protein: CASSQISPSGGISYNEQFF.